The present T cell receptor (beta chain) was sequenced within a study of cytomegalovirus exposure and HLA in healthy donors. Concerning this clone itself: What it recognizes is unknown.

Study-wide points: Likely technical artifact: a cluster of highly shared sequence variants.

The PCR was carried out with 60 Vbeta primers and 13 Jbeta primers. This table comes from immunoSEQ multiplex PCR, and its TCRdb copy is limited to in-frame clones, with some not included. The sample data list over 200,000 clones. CDR3 length equals 14 residues. Trimming left V 5 bases short and J 4 bases short, with 12 bases between. Per germline, CDR1 SGHTA and CDR2 FQGNSA. The chain carries TRBV7-2 and TRBJ2-1; D uncertain. The origin of this receptor is a woman in her 30s in good health and CMV-seropositive. The sample was PBMCs. CDR3 sequence: CASSTQDGYNEQFF. The CDR3 bases are TGTGCCAGCAGCACCCAAGACGGGTACAATGAGCAGTTCTTC.